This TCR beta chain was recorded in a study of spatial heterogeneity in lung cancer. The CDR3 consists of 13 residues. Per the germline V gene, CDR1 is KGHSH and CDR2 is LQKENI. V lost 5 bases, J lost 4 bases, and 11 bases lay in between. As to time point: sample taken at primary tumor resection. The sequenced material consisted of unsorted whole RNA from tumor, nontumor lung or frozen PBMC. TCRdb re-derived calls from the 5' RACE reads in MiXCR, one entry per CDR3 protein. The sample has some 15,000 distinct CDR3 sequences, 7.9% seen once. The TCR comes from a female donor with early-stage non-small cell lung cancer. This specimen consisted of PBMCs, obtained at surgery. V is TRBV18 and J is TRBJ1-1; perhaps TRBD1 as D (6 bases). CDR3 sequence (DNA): TGTGCCAGCTCAGCGATGGACAGCACTGAAGCTTTCTTT. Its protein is CASSAMDSTEAFF.